The 23 T cell receptor beta chains in this list originate from one sample, sequenced in a study of CD8 T cells in ankylosing spondylitis. From the 5' RACE reads, TCRdb called clonotypes with MiXCR, one entry per CDR3 protein. The sample shows about 190,000 distinct CDR3 sequences, 13% of them seen only once. The sample taken for sequencing was blood, either unsorted or a sorted T cell fraction (not recorded which). The receptors come from a female donor with ankylosing spondylitis or in good health (not recorded which).

As for this clonotype: A read error may be the cause here, since a much bigger clone is one base away. This rearrangement joins TRBV20-1 to TRBJ2-7; TRBD2 matches at 7 bases. V was clipped by 3 bases and J by 6 bases; unmatched bases: 8. CDR1 and CDR2 (germline): DFQATT, SNEGSKA (reference sequence). There are 13 residues in the CDR3. CDR3 protein: CSASGLAVCEQYF. The CDR3 nucleotides are TGCAGTGCTAGTGGCCTAGCGGTATGCGAGCAGTACTTC.

This clonotype has at least ten counts. The junction and the germline gene differ at one end; a read error may be behind it. J is TRBJ2-1 and V is TRBV7-7; TRBD2 aligns across 10 bases. Germline V gene sequence: CDR1 SSHAT, CDR2 FNYEAQ (reference sequence). The length of the CDR3 is 18 residues. In DNA form, the CDR3 reads TGTGCTAGCAGCTTACGGGATTCTAGCGGGAGCTCCTACAATGAGCAGTTCTTC. Translating it yields CASSLRDSSGSSYNEQFF.

With respect to this clonotype: A much larger clonotype is one base distant, so this may be a read error. The chain's CDR3 is CVSEESDTQYF. CDR3 DNA: TGTGTCAGCGAGGAATCAGATACGCAGTATTTT. The gene calls are TRBV7-2 and TRBJ2-3; no clear D. CDR3 size: 11 residues. CDR1 is SGHTA and CDR2 is FQGNSA in the germline V gene.

Many counts were recorded for this clonotype. CDR3 nucleotides: TGCAGCGTTGACAGAGCGGGCCTATATAACGAGCAGTACTTC. It encodes CSVDRAGLYNEQYF. The chain is built from TRBV29-1 and TRBJ2-7, with a weak D call TRBD2 (6 bases). The CDR3 runs 14 residues. V lost 3 bases and J 5 bases, leaving 17 bases between the germline ends. Germline V gives CDR1 SQVTM, CDR2 ANQGSEA.

The V call is TRBV5-1, the J call TRBJ2-1; 9 bases are shared with TRBD1. Germline values: CDR1 SGHRS, CDR2 YFSETQ. CDR3 length equals 14 residues. After removal of 4 bases from V and 7 bases from J, the junction contained 6 bases not matched to a gene. CDR3: CASSAGQGMNEQFF. CDR3 DNA: TGCGCCAGCAGCGCCGGACAGGGGATGAATGAGCAGTTCTTC.

The V and J genes are TRBV6-1 and TRBJ1-5, with D perhaps matching TRBD1 (5 bases). The CDR3 has 16 amino acids. Trimming stripped 6 bases from V and 0 bases from J, with 15 bases between. Germline-derived CDR1 and CDR2 are MNHNS and SASEGT. The CDR3 loop reads CASRSDGGDSNQPQHF. CDR3 nucleotides: TGTGCCAGCAGATCGGACGGGGGGGATAGCAATCAGCCCCAGCATTTT.

This clonotype came up a few times. The chain employs TRBV4-3 and TRBJ2-1; the match to TRBD2 covers 7 bases. This CDR3 region has 17 residues. Per germline, CDR1 LGHNA and CDR2 YSLEER. V gave up 4 bases and J gave up 5 bases; unmatched junction bases: 14. This chain's CDR3 is CASSPYPGGGPHNEQFF. The CDR3 nucleotides are TGCGCCAGCAGCCCGTATCCGGGGGGAGGGCCACACAATGAGCAGTTCTTC.

For this clonotype: A clone one base away is much larger, so this may be a read error. CDR3 residues: CASSLWDSIDEQFF. Written as DNA, the CDR3 is TGCGCCAGCAGCTTGTGGGACAGCATCGATGAGCAGTTCTTC. The chain carries TRBV5-1 and TRBJ2-1, with 7 nucleotides matching TRBD1. With V trimmed by 1 base and J by 8 bases, 6 bases remained unmatched. This CDR3 region has 14 residues. Germline V CDR1 and CDR2: SGHRS, YFSETQ.

The sample holds a few counts of this clonotype. CDR3 sequence (DNA): TGCAGTGCTAGAGCCTTTAGCCCCACAGATACGCAGTATTTT. This gives the protein CSARAFSPTDTQYF. This sequence joins TRBV20-1 and TRBJ2-3, with unresolved D. This CDR3 has 14 amino acids. Trimming removed 1 base from V and 2 bases from J, with 10 bases in between. The germline gives CDR1 DFQATT, CDR2 SNEGSKA (reference sequence).

This clonotype came up many times. The chain combines TRBV4-2 with TRBJ2-1; 9 nucleotides match TRBD2. The junction had 5 bases not matched to a gene; V was cut back by 3 bases and J by 5 bases. This CDR3 region has 15 residues. In germline, CDR1 is LGHNA, CDR2 YNFKEQ. CDR3 residues: CASSQTSGANNEQFF. The CDR3 bases are TGTGCCAGCAGCCAGACTAGCGGAGCAAACAATGAGCAGTTCTTC.

In this sample, this clonotype turned up many times. The rearrangement links TRBV4-1 to TRBJ1-2, with 9 bases lining up with TRBD1. This CDR3 has 14 amino acids. The J segment lost 7 bases and the V segment lost 2 bases, leaving 5 bases of the junction unmatched. In germline, CDR1 is MGHRA, CDR2 YSYEKL. The CDR3 coding sequence is TGCGCCAGCAGCCAACCGGGACAGGGTAGTGGCTACACCTTC. Amino acids: CASSQPGQGSGYTF.

In the case of this clonotype: A much larger clone lies one base from this, so it may be a read error. The chain has TRBV29-1 and TRBJ1-1; D gene unclear. V gave up 5 bases and J gave up 4 bases, with 11 bases separating them. CDR1 is SQVTM, CDR2 ANQGSEA, per germline. The CDR3 spans 12 residues. The CDR3 is CSVLGWSTEAFF. The CDR3 DNA sequence: TGCAGCGTTTTGGGGTGGAGCACTGAAGCTTTCTTT.

This rearrangement joins TRBV9 to TRBJ1-6; the D is unclear. The V and J ends lost 4 bases and 8 bases respectively, with 10 bases between them. This CDR3 has 13 amino acids. Germline V gene lookup returns CDR1 SGDLS and CDR2 YYNGEE. CDR3 region: CASSSNWDSPLHF. The CDR3 nucleotides are TGTGCCAGCAGCTCAAATTGGGATTCACCCCTCCACTTT.

This clonotype was detected ten times or more. This chain uses TRBV6-2 or TRBV6-3 with TRBJ1-5; D gene unclear. The germline gives CDR1 MNHEY, CDR2 SVGEGT. The CDR3 loop spans 14 amino acids. The germline V and J ends were trimmed by 4 bases and 9 bases, with 16 bases remaining between them. CDR3 sequence: CASSSPGALMPQHF. DNA of the CDR3: TGTGCCAGCAGTTCCCCCGGAGCCTTAATGCCCCAGCATTTT.

This clonotype has a count of ten or more. The gene calls are TRBV7-8 and TRBJ1-4; D remains unclear. From germline, CDR1 is SGHVS and CDR2 FQNEAQ. Trimming stripped 5 bases from V and 8 bases from J, with 15 bases between. CDR3 length: 14 amino acids. CDR3 loop: CASSPTPNGEKLFF. CDR3 bases: TGTGCCAGCAGCCCGACACCGAATGGAGAAAAACTGTTTTTT.

This clonotype showed up many times. The V gene is TRBV7-8, the J gene TRBJ2-3; the match to TRBD2 covers 9 bases. Germline CDR1 reads SGHVS; CDR2 reads FQNEAQ. V shed 0 bases and J 5 bases; nucleotides not matched to a gene: 9. This CDR3 has 17 residues. The CDR3 protein is CASSLARVAGARDTQYF. DNA of the CDR3: TGTGCCAGCAGCTTAGCGCGCGTAGCGGGAGCTCGAGATACGCAGTATTTT.

The chain has TRBV4-2 and TRBJ2-3, with a weak D call TRBD2 (6 bases). Germline V gene data show CDR1 as LGHNA and CDR2 as YNFKEQ. CDR3 length: 16 amino acids. V shed 0 bases and J shed 2 bases, with 12 bases lying between them. This CDR3 is CASSQELAVLTDTQYF. In DNA, the CDR3 is TGTGCCAGCAGCCAAGAGTTAGCGGTCCTCACAGATACGCAGTATTTT.

This clonotype was counted many times. V usage is TRBV20-1 and J usage is TRBJ1-4, with a possible D match to TRBD1 (5 bases). Germline V gives CDR1 DFQATT, CDR2 SNEGSKA (reference sequence). Trimming removed 0 bases at V and 7 bases at J, with 18 bases between. This CDR3 spans 16 amino acids. CDR3 DNA sequence: TGCAGTGCTAGAGATCCTGGGCGGGAGAGGGGTGAAAAACTGTTTTTT. Translation gives CSARDPGRERGEKLFF.

There are a few counts of this clonotype. The chain combines TRBV20-1 with TRBJ2-3; D not certain. The V and J ends lost 0 bases and 3 bases respectively, with 7 bases between them. This CDR3 spans 13 amino acids. Germline values: CDR1 DFQATT, CDR2 SNEGSKA (reference sequence). CDR3 bases: TGCAGTGCTAGAGATGGGATAACAGATACGCAGTATTTT. Its translation: CSARDGITDTQYF.

This clonotype was detected once. One base away lies a much larger clone, so this may be a sequencing read error. The CDR3 nucleotides read TGTGCCGGCAGTTACGGGACAGGGGGCGGAGGAAACACCATATATTTT. The encoded protein is CAGSYGTGGGGNTIYF. This chain links TRBV6-5 with TRBJ1-3; 12 bases fit TRBD1. The CDR3 is 16 residues long. Per the germline V gene, CDR1 is MNHEY and CDR2 is SVGAGI.

This clonotype came up many times. CDR3 amino acids: CASSERRGTPNEQFF. CDR3 bases: TGTGCCAGCAGTGAAAGGAGGGGGACCCCGAATGAGCAGTTCTTC. The chain recombines TRBV2 with TRBJ2-1, with D possibly called TRBD1 or TRBD2 (6 bases each). V shed 2 bases and J shed 7 bases, with 15 bases lying between them. The CDR3 runs 15 residues. Germline V CDR1 and CDR2: SNHLY, FYNNEI.

The chain recombines TRBV10-3 with TRBJ2-5; 9 nucleotides line up with TRBD2. Per germline, CDR1 ENHRY and CDR2 SYGVKD. Trimming cost V 0 bases and J 5 bases; bases outside gene matches: 13. The CDR3 runs 18 residues. The CDR3 spells CAISESNMGLAGNETQYF. In DNA form, the CDR3 reads TGTGCCATCAGTGAGTCGAATATGGGGCTAGCGGGAAACGAGACCCAGTACTTC.

With regard to this clonotype: A much larger clone lies one base from this, so it may be a read error. The chain is built from TRBV3-1 and TRBJ1-2, with D hard to call. This CDR3 comprises 14 residues. V was cut by 0 bases and J by 8 bases, with 13 bases left in between. In germline, CDR1 is LGHDT, CDR2 YNNKEL (reference sequence). For the CDR3, the DNA is TGTGCCAGCAGCCAAGATCTTAGGGTGCGAGGCTACACCTTC. Protein: CASSQDLRVRGYTF.